Following are 23 T cell receptor beta chains from one sample sequenced in a study of blood T cell repertoires in COVID-19 (dated by TCRdb to 2018 to 2020). Receptor libraries were prepared by the immunoSEQ multiplex PCR assay. The table comes from immuneACCESS by way of TCRdb, which keeps in-frame sequences with V and J called. Part of the clones is missing from these tables; in studies checked, under half for an unresolved V gene and the rest for unknown reasons. The sample data list under 55,000 clones, and 88% of these were observed just once. 14% of the sample rests with the top ten. Input material: peripheral blood. These TCRs come from a human donor in a cohort sampled during active COVID-19.

The rearrangement links TRBV6-6 to TRBJ2-7, with a tentative D call TRBD1 (6 bases). Germline V gene lookup returns CDR1 MNHNY and CDR2 SVGAGI (reference sequence). Between the trimmed V and J ends, which lost 2 bases and 3 bases, there was a span of 11 bases. The CDR3 loop spans 14 amino acids. DNA of the CDR3: TGTGCCAGCAGTTACCAGGGGATAGGCTACGAGCAGTACTTC. Translated: CASSYQGIGYEQYF.

This chain connects TRBV15 to TRBJ2-1; 8 bases map to TRBD1. Looked up from germline, CDR1 is LNHNV and CDR2 is YYDKDF (reference sequence). CDR3 length: 16 residues. V lost 0 bases and J lost 7; bases outside the gene matches: 8. CDR3 bases: TGTGCCACCAGCAGAGATTTCAGGGGGCGCTTGAATGAGCAGTTCTTC. As protein: CATSRDFRGRLNEQFF.

The chain carries TRBV18 and TRBJ1-1; D uncertain. V lost 0 bases and J lost 2, with 10 bases in between. The CDR3 covers 15 residues. Germline-derived CDR1 and CDR2 are KGHSH and LQKENI. CDR3 nucleotide sequence: TGTGCCAGCTCACCACCGGAGCGCGCTAACACTGAAGCTTTCTTT. Its translation is CASSPPERANTEAFF.

This clone was seen only a few times. This chain connects TRBV5-4 to TRBJ1-2; D remains ambiguous. Germline V gives CDR1 SGHNT, CDR2 YYREEE (reference sequence). The CDR3 runs to 13 residues. With 6 bases removed from V and 6 bases from J, the gap between germline ends came to 15 bases. The CDR3 DNA is TGTGCCAGCACCTTCGGCACTACGGATGGCTACACCTTC. This translates into CASTFGTTDGYTF.

The rearrangement links TRBV6-6 to TRBJ1-2, with no clear D. Trimming removed 6 bases from V and 7 bases from J, with 18 bases in between. Germline V gene data show CDR1 as MNHNY and CDR2 as SVGAGI (reference sequence). The CDR3 length is 14 residues. CDR3 nucleotide sequence: TGTGCCAGCAGCCAAGTGAGGGCATCTTCTGGCTACACCTTC. This codes for CASSQVRASSGYTF.

V gene TRBV4-1 combines with J gene TRBJ1-6; 8 bases are shared with TRBD1. The CDR3 spans 17 residues. J was trimmed by 8 bases and V by 1 base; bases with no gene match: 10. Germline CDR1 and CDR2: MGHRA and YSYEKL. In DNA, the CDR3 is TGCGCCAGCAGCCAAGGGACAGGGTCGGGATTGGATTCACCCCTCCACTTT. This sequence encodes CASSQGTGSGLDSPLHF.

The chain carries TRBV18 and TRBJ1-4; TRBD1 matches at 7 bases. With 6 bases clipped from V and 6 bases from J, the junction kept 4 bases outside the gene matches. The CDR3 runs 13 residues. CDR1 is KGHSH and CDR2 is LQKENI in the germline V gene. In nucleotides, the CDR3 is TGTGCCAGCTCGGGACAGAGCGATGAAAAACTGTTTTTT. The encoded protein is CASSGQSDEKLFF.

The chain carries TRBV18 and TRBJ2-3; TRBD1 is a possible D gene (5 bases). Trimming removed 6 bases at V and 2 bases at J, with 21 bases between. This CDR3 contains 17 residues. Germline lookup yields CDR1 KGHSH and CDR2 LQKENI. CDR3 loop: CASSRWSPQGNTDTQYF. The CDR3 DNA sequence: TGTGCCAGCTCGCGATGGTCCCCCCAGGGTAACACAGATACGCAGTATTTT.

V and J are TRBV27 and TRBJ2-7; TRBD1 aligns across 10 bases. The CDR3 is 17 residues long. V shed 3 bases and J 2 bases; nucleotides not matched to a gene: 10. From germline, CDR1 is MNHEY and CDR2 SMNVEV (reference sequence). DNA of the CDR3: TGTGCCAGCAGTTTGTACCAACCGGGACAGGGGCCCTACGAGCAGTACTTC. Amino acids: CASSLYQPGQGPYEQYF.

This rearrangement joins TRBV7-6 to TRBJ1-5, with D perhaps TRBD1 (6 bases). The CDR3 covers 15 residues. The V gene's germline CDR1 is SGHVS and CDR2 FNYEAQ. V was cut by 3 bases and J by 4 bases, with 13 bases left in between. The CDR3 protein is CASSLGGGANQPQHF. CDR3 DNA sequence: TGTGCCAGCAGCTTGGGAGGGGGGGCTAATCAGCCCCAGCATTTT.

The V call is TRBV18, the J call TRBJ1-5; D uncertain. Germline V gene lookup returns CDR1 KGHSH and CDR2 LQKENI. This CDR3 is built from 15 residues. Trimming shortened V by 4 bases and J by 1 base, and 11 bases separated the two germline ends. CDR3 amino acids: CASSLRTGSNQPQHF. CDR3 DNA sequence: TGTGCCAGCTCACTCCGGACGGGGAGCAATCAGCCCCAGCATTTT.

The CDR3 DNA follows: TGTGCCAGCAGTTTAAACGGGGGGAACGAGCAGTACTTC. Protein sequence: CASSLNGGNEQYF. The rearrangement links TRBV6-2 or TRBV6-3 to TRBJ2-7; 7 nucleotides line up with TRBD2. V lost 4 bases to trimming and J lost 5 bases; unmatched junction nucleotides: 5. Germline assignment: CDR1 MNHEY and CDR2 SVGEGT. This CDR3 comprises 13 residues.

V usage is TRBV15 and J usage is TRBJ1-4; no clear D gene. Germline lookup yields CDR1 LNHNV and CDR2 YYDKDF (reference sequence). The CDR3 sequence is 15 residues long. Trimming stripped 2 bases from V and 6 bases from J, with 13 bases between. The CDR3, as DNA: TGTGCCACCAGCAGAACTAGGACCAATTATGAAAAACTGTTTTTT. Protein: CATSRTRTNYEKLFF.

CDR3 region: CATIRGGAAEETQYF. CDR3 DNA: TGTGCCACCATCCGGGGGGGAGCTGCGGAAGAGACCCAGTACTTC. The chain uses TRBV6-5 and TRBJ2-5, with 8 bases lining up with TRBD2. V dropped 10 bases and J dropped 3; count of bases not matched to a gene: 13. The germline CDR1 and CDR2 sequences are MNHEY and SVGAGI. The CDR3 runs 15 residues.

This chain links TRBV5-4 with TRBJ2-1; 11 nucleotides line up with TRBD2. This CDR3 has 16 residues. The V and J ends lost 1 base and 4 bases, in that order; junction bases with no gene match: 4. Germline V gene sequence: CDR1 SGHNT, CDR2 YYREEE (reference sequence). This chain's CDR3 is CASSLTTSGGYNEQFF. The CDR3 nucleotides are TGTGCCAGCAGCTTGACCACTAGCGGGGGTTACAATGAGCAGTTCTTC.

V and J are TRBV5-4 and TRBJ2-2, with D uncertain. The germline CDR1 and CDR2 sequences are SGHNT and YYREEE (reference sequence). This CDR3 is built from 17 residues. Trimming took off 3 bases at V and 2 bases at J, with 17 bases between the two ends. CDR3 coding DNA: TGTGCCAGCAGCTCCGGCGGAGCCCTAATTAACACCGGGGAGCTGTTTTTT. Amino acids: CASSSGGALINTGELFF.

A word on this clone: A junction end diverges from the germline sequence, so it may reflect a read error. This chain joins TRBV4-3 and TRBJ2-2; weak D call: TRBD1 (6 bases). The CDR3 runs 13 residues. Germline CDR1 LGHNA, CDR2 YSLEER. CDR3 DNA: TGCGCCAGCAGCAAAGACAGGCATCGAGAGCTGTTTTTT. Protein sequence: CASSKDRHRELFF.

This chain connects TRBV19 to TRBJ2-6; D perhaps matches TRBD2 (6 bases). This CDR3 is built from 16 residues. Germline CDR1 LNHDA, CDR2 SQIVND (reference sequence). Between the trimmed V and J ends, which lost 10 bases and 0 bases, there was a span of 16 bases. For the CDR3, the DNA is TGTGCCACGCGGAGGGCGGATATCTCTGGGGCCAACGTCCTGACTTTC. It codes for CATRRADISGANVLTF.

The genes are TRBV27 and TRBJ1-4, with D possibly TRBD1 on 6 matching bases. V lost 6 bases and J 7 bases, leaving 15 bases between the germline ends. The CDR3 is made up of 14 amino acids. Germline lookup yields CDR1 MNHEY and CDR2 SMNVEV (reference sequence). The DNA of the CDR3 is TGTGCCAGCAGCGGTCAGGGGTTGGGTGAAAAACTGTTTTTT. Protein product: CASSGQGLGEKLFF.

The chain carries TRBV7-2 and TRBJ1-1; a possible D gene is TRBD1 (5 bases). Looked up from germline, CDR1 is SGHTA and CDR2 is FQGNSA. This CDR3 contains 14 residues. V shed 5 bases and J shed 3 bases, with 13 bases lying between them. The CDR3 sequence: CASSPRAEDTEAFF. The CDR3 DNA reads TGTGCCAGCAGCCCCAGGGCCGAGGACACTGAAGCTTTCTTT.

The chain uses TRBV18 and TRBJ2-3; 9 bases map to TRBD1. The CDR3 has 15 amino acids. V lost 2 bases to trimming and J lost 5 bases; unmatched junction nucleotides: 5. CDR1 and CDR2 (germline): KGHSH, LQKENI. CDR3 sequence reads: CASSPKQGAGDTQYF. CDR3 coding DNA: TGTGCCAGCTCACCAAAACAGGGGGCTGGAGATACGCAGTATTTT.

V usage is TRBV3-1 (or the pseudogene TRBV3-2) and J usage is TRBJ2-5; TRBD1 is a possible D gene (5 bases). This CDR3 has 13 residues. Looked up from germline, CDR1 is LGHDT and CDR2 is YNNKEL (reference sequence). Deletions cut 2 bases from V and 7 bases from J, with 11 bases between. CDR3: CASSQKGVWTQYF. The CDR3 DNA follows: TGTGCCAGCAGCCAAAAAGGGGTTTGGACCCAGTACTTC.

In its sample, this clone was seen a few times. The V gene is TRBV2, the J gene TRBJ2-3; a possible D gene is TRBD1 (6 bases). CDR3 size: 15 residues. Trimming took 4 bases from V and 2 from J, leaving 13 bases between them. CDR1 and CDR2 from the germline V gene are SNHLY and FYNNEI. The CDR3 sequence is CASSANGQYTDTQYF. CDR3 coding DNA: TGTGCCAGCAGTGCTAATGGACAGTACACAGATACGCAGTATTTT.